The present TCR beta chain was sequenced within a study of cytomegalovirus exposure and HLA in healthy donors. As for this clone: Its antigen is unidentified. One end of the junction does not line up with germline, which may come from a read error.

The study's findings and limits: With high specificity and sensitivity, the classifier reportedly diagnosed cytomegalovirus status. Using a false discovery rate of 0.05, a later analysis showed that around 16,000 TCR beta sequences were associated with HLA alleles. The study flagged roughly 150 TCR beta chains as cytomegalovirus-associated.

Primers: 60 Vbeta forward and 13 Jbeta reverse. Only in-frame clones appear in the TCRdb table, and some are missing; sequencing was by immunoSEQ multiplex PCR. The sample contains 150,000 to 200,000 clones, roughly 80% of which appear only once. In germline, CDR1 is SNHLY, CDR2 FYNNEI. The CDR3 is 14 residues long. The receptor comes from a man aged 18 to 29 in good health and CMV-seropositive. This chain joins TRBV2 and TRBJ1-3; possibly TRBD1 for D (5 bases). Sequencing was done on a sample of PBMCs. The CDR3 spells CASSVGGTGNAIYF. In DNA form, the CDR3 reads TGTGCCAGCAGTGTTGGAGGGACTGGAAACGCCATATATTTT. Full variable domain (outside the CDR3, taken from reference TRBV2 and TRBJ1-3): EPEVTQTPSHQVTQMGQEVILRCVPISNHLYFYWYRQILGQKVEFLVSFYNNEISEKSEIFDDQFSVERPDGSNFTLKIRSTKLEDSAMYFCASSVGGTGNAIYFGEGSWLTVV.